This record looks at one T cell receptor (beta chain) sequence and its context. Antigen: not known. Before the COVID-19 pandemic, during about 2011-2019, CD4+ T cells were taken from unexposed donors. Isolation of CD4+ T cells took place after around eleven days in culture. Cultures received half-medium IL-2 refreshes on days 3 and 7. The data originate from a study of CD4 T cells in relation to SARS-CoV-2 and coronaviruses. Study information: After roughly eleven days of antigen culture, PBMC TCR beta CDR3s were sequenced.

Only in-frame clones appear in the TCRdb table, and some are missing; sequencing was by immunoSEQ multiplex PCR. The data contain approximately 20,000 clones, 60% to 85% of them singletons. Germline CDR1 and CDR2: SGHRS and YFSETQ. Trimming took 0 bases from V and 0 from J, leaving 12 bases between them. The CDR3 runs 16 residues. Broader study findings: Pre-pandemic and post-infection samples never came from the same donor.

The J gene is TRBJ1-2, the V gene TRBV5-1; the D gene is possibly TRBD1 (6 bases). The receptor's source is a human donor in good health. The sequenced sample was CD4+ T cells from PBMCs, cultured in vitro. CDR3 coding DNA: TGCGCCAGCAGCTTGGTGGGGGGGCAAGCTAACTATGGCTACACCTTC. It encodes CASSLVGGQANYGYTF.